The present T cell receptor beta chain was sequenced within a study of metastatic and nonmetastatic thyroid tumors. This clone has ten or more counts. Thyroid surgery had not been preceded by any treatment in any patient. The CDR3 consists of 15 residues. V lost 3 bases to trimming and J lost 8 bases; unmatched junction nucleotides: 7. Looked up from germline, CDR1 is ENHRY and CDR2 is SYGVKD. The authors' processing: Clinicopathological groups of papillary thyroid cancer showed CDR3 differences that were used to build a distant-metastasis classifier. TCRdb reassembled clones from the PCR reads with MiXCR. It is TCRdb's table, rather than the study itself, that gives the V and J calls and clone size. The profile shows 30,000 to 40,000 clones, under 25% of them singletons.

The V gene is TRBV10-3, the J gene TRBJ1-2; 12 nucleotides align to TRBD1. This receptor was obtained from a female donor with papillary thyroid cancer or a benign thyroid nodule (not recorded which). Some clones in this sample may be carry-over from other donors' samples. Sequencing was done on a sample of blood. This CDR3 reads CAISDPGQGAEGYTF. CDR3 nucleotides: TGTGCCATCAGTGATCCGGGACAGGGGGCAGAGGGCTACACCTTC.